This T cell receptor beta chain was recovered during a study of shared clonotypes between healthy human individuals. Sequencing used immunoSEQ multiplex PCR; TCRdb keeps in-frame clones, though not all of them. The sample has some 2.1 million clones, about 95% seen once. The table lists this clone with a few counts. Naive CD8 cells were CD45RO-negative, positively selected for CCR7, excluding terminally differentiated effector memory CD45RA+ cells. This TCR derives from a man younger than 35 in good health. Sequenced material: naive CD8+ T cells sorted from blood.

The CDR3 is CASSLSRDAERGYTF. The CDR3 DNA reads TGTGCCAGCAGCTTATCTAGGGACGCGGAAAGGGGCTACACCTTC. The rearrangement links TRBV7-9 to TRBJ1-2; tentatively, D is TRBD1 (5 bases). CDR3 size: 15 residues. CDR1 is SEHNR, CDR2 FQNEAQ, per germline (reference sequence). V was clipped by 2 bases and J by 8 bases, with 18 bases between them.